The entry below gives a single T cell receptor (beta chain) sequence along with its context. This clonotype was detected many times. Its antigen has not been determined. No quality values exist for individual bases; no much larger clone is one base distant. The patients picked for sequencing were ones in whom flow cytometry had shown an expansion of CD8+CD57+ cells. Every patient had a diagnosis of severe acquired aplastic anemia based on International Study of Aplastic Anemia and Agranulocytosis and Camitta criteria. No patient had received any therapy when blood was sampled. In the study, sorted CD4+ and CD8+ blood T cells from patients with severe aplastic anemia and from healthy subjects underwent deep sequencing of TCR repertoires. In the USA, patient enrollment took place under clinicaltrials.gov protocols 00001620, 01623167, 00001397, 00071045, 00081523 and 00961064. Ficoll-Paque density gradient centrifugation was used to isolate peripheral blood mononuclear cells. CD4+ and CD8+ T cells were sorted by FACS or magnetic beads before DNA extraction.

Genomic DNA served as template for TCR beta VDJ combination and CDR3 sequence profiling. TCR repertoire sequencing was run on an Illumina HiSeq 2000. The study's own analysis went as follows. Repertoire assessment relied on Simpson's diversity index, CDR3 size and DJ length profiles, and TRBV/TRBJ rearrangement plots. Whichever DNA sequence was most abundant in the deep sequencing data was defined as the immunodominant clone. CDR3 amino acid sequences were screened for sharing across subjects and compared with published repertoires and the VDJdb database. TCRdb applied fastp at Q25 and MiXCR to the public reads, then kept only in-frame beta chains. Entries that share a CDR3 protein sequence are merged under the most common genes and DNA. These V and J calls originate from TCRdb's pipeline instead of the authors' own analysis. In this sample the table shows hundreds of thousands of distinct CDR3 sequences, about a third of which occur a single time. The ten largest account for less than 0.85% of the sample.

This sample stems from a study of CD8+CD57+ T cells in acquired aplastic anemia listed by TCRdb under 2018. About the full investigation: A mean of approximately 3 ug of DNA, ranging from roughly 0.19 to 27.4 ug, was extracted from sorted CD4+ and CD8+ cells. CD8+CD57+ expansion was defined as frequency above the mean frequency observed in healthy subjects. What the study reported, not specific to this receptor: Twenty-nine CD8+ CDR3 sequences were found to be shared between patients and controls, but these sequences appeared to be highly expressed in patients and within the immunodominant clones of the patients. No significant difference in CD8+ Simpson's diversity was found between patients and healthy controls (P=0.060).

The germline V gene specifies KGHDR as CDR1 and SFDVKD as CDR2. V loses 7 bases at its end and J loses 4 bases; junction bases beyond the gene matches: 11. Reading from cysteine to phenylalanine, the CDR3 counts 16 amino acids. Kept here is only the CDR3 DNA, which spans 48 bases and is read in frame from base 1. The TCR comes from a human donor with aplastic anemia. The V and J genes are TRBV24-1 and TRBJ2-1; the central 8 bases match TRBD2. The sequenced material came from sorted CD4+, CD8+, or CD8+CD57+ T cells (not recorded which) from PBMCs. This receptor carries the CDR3 CATRGDGLALYNEQFF. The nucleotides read TGTGCCACCAGAGGCGACGGACTAGCTCTATACAATGAGCAGTTCTTC.